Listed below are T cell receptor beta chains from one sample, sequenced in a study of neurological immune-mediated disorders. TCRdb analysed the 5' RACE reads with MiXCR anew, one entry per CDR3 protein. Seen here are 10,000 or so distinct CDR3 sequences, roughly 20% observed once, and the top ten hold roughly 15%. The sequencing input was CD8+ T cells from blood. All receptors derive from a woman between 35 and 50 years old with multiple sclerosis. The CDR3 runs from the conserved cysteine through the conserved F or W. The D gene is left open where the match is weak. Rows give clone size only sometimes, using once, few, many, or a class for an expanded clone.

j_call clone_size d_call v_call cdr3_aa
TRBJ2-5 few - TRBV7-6 CASSLGSVTSLETQYF
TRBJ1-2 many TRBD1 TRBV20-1 CSASGTGNLYGYTF
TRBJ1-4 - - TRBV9 CASSVGTTNEKLFF
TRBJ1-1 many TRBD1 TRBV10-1 CARVLTGGNTEAFF
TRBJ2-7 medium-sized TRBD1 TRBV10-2 CASSDGQGAGEQYF
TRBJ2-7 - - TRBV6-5 CASSYAREALGREQYF
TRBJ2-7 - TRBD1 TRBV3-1 CASSLWGQGGYEQYF
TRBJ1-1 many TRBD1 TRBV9 CASSVVLNQGAEAFF
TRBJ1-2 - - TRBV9 CASSAGTVANYGYTF
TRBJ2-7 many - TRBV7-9 CASSSTEKDRSTYEQYF
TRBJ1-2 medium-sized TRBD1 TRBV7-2 CASSPTGGGYTF
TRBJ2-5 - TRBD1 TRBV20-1 CSARGLGGRRETQYF
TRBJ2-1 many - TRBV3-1 CASSQGDFDNEQFF
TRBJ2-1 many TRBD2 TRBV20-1 CRAGGPYNEQFF
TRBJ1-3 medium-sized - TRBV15 CATSRDRGMGNTIYF
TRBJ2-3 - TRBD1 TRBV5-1 CASSLGQGVDTQYF
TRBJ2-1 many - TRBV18 CASSPGSLYNEQFF
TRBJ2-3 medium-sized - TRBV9 CASSALTDTQYF
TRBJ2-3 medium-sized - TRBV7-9 CASPPRGVTMHTQYF
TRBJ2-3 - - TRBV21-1 CASSRRGSSTDTQYF
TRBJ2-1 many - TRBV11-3 CASSFRGVSNEQFF
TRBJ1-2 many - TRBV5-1 CASSLAWTVFYGYTF
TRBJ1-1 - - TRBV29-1 CSVANRAATEAFF
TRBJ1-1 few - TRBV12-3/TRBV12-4 CASSSQGTGAGAFF
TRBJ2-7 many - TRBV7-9 CASSPGQRYEQYF
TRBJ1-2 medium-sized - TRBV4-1 CASSQEWESLNYGYTF
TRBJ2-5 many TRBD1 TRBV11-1 CASRTSQERDRGETQYF
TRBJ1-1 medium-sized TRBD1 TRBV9 CASSGQGARVEAFF
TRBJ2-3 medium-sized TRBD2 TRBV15 CATSSGLAGPDTQYF
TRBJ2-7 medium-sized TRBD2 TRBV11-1 CASSDGTSEQYF
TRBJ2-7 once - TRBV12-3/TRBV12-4 CASSPGSNFYEQYF
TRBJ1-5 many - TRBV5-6 CASSFGGSSNQPQHF
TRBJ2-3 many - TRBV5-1 CASSEGLLGATDTQYF
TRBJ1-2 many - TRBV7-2 CASSLPTGPYGYTF
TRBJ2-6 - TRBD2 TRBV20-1 CSARVRLAGGSGANVLTF
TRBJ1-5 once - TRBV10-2 CASSDLGGGSGDQPQHF
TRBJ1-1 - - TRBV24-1 CAIRAGTGNTEAFF
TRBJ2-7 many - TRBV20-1 CSASPRGAYEQYF
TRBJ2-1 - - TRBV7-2 CASSLDRGMGFF
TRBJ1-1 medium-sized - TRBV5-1 CASNKTEAFF
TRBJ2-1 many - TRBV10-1 CASSDSGYNEQFF
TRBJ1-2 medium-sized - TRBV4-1 CASSPFLGYGYTF
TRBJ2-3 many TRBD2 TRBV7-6 CASSLATSGAFTDTQYF
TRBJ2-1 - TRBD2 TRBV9 CASSLGLAGINEQFF
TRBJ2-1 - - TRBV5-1 CASSLEQAVNEQFF
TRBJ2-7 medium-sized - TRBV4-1 CASSHWGQTYEQYF
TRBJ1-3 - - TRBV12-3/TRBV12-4 CASTTGLTFSGNTIYF
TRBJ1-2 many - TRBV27 CASSPLGGLYYGYTF
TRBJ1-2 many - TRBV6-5 CASSYATGLPNYGYTF
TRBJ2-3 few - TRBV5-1 CASSSFPSSTDTQYF
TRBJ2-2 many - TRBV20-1 CSARVTDSDTGELFF
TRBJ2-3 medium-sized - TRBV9 CASSRFQGDTQYF